This T cell receptor (beta chain) was identified during a study of T cells in Graves' hyperthyroidism and ophthalmopathy (dated by TCRdb to the late 2010s). With respect to the entire study: Peripheral blood was collected at initial diagnosis, before any treatment. TCR V-J signatures able to tell the groups apart were searched for in a discovery cohort of approximately 95 patients, of whom over 40 had Graves' ophthalmopathy and 57 had stable Graves' hyperthyroidism. Prospective prediction of ophthalmopathy was tested in an independent validation cohort consisting of some 20 hyperthyroidism patients and about 17 patients who later progressed to ophthalmopathy. For training and testing, the approximately 97 patients in the discovery cohort were randomly divided in a 7:3 ratio. In roughly six Graves' hyperthyroidism patients, the study also compared T-cell repertoires from thyroid tissue with T-cell repertoires from blood. Once sampling was done, hyperthyroidism patients were given methimazole at a starting dose of 30 mg daily, whereas ophthalmopathy patients were given high-dose intravenous methylprednisolone. TCR Vbeta CDR3 sequencing of approximately 140 peripheral blood samples (over 40 ophthalmopathy, 75 to 80 hyperthyroidism and roughly 17 progressor patients) is reported in the paper.

Stable Graves' hyperthyroidism was defined as the absence of progression to ophthalmopathy over 18 months of follow-up. The hyperthyroidism patients were between 18 and 65 years old and newly diagnosed, with a disease duration of less than 2 months. The study excluded patients with uncontrolled infections, other autoimmune diseases, pregnancy or lactation. Diagnoses were established on the basis of clinical symptoms, serum thyroxine and TRAb, thyroid ultrasound, and orbital computed tomography. Ficoll-Paque density gradient centrifugation was used to isolate PBMCs from around 10 ml of fresh peripheral blood. Trizol reagent was used to extract total RNA, and RNA quality was then checked on an Agilent 2100 Bioanalyzer. What the authors observed across the whole study: In validation, progression to ophthalmopathy was predicted by the model with nearly 71% sensitivity and just over 72% specificity, a median of around 5.9 months before onset. No statistical method was used to set the sample size in advance, and investigators knew the group allocation. Most expanded thyroid clonotypes (frequency above 0.001) were also detected in blood, a finding suggesting that blood repertoires may reflect thyroid immune responses. Ophthalmopathy was separated from stable hyperthyroidism by a 13 V-J signature model, with around 90% sensitivity and about 81% specificity obtained in cross-validation and 80%/75% obtained in testing.

TCR beta CDR3 regions were amplified from RNA transcripts. The TCR CDR3 was subjected to a first round of RT-PCR using the HTBI primer set and the Qiagen OneStep RT-PCR kit. Libraries were constructed in a second round of multiplex PCR, after which size selection and purification were carried out. The libraries were sequenced on an Illumina HiSeq2000 using paired-end 100 bp reads. The published analysis was carried out like this. SOAPnuke was used to process the raw data, throwing out any read that contained adapters or uncalled bases, had a mean Phred below 15, or lacked an exact constant-primer or identifier match. High-quality paired reads were merged with COPE v1.2.5, and unique nucleotide sequences were defined as clonotypes. MiTCR v1.1 was used to align clonotypes to the IMGT TRBV, TRBD and TRBJ reference segments. Only V-J combinations with frequency above 0.0001, covering roughly 99% of repertoires, were analysed. A TCS score was defined as the ratio between F50 (clonal expansion) and ExV (chaos), using BLOSUM62-based TCRdist between CDR3 peptides within each V-J. Welch's t-statistics and random forest reduced several hundred V-J features to 10 to 15, which were used in a naive Bayes classifier (R e1071). TCRdb trimmed the raw reads at Q25, called clones with MiXCR and kept productive beta chains. Rows matching on CDR3 protein sequence are summarized as one entry with the most common DNA and genes. The authors' filters were not applied to this entry. This sample lists under 650,000 distinct CDR3 sequences; roughly 17% were detected once. Over 3.5% of the sample rests with the top ten.

Reading from cysteine to phenylalanine, the CDR3 counts 12 amino acids. Only the CDR3 portion is preserved as DNA: 36 bases, with reading frame beginning at the first base. The germline V gene gives CDR1 as ENHRY and CDR2 as SYGVKD. V sheds 4 bases and J sheds 9 bases, leaving 7 bases between their ends. Notes on this clonotype: What this receptor recognizes is not known. Within one base of it there is no much larger clone, and no base qualities were kept.

This clonotype was obtained from a woman aged 30 to 39 with Graves' hyperthyroidism. The rearrangement joined TRBV10-3 to TRBJ1-6, with the D gene too uncertain to name. Sample: blood. The CDR3 loop reads CAISGASSPLHF. Read as DNA, the sequence is TGTGCCATCAGTGGGGCGAGTTCACCCCTCCACTTT.